Below are 17 T cell receptor beta chains sequenced from a single sample in a study of vaccination and CD4 T cells after COVID-19. Sequencing of cultured CD4+ T cell DNA used the Oncomine TCR Beta short-read assay. TCRdb used MiXCR to reprocess the PCR reads, holding one entry per CDR3 protein. The table has tens of thousands of distinct CDR3 sequences, around two thirds seen once. Specified treatment: roughly ten-day PBMC culture with coronavirus spike peptide pools or control peptides (ViraFEST assay). Their cognate antigens are unknown. The sequencing here drew on CD4+ T cells from blood, cultured in vitro, taken before SARS-CoV-2 vaccination. Every receptor here comes from a human donor who received a COVID-19 vaccine.

This clonotype was seen a single time. The chain employs TRBV2 and TRBJ1-3, with a tentative D call TRBD1 (5 bases). Germline lookup yields CDR1 SNHLY and CDR2 FYNNEI. Trimming removed 10 bases from V and 0 bases from J, with 19 bases in between. The CDR3 consists of 16 residues. The CDR3 sequence: CANRWTQSTSGNTIYF. The CDR3 DNA follows: TGTGCCAACAGGTGGACACAGTCCACCTCTGGAAACACCATATATTTT.

Only a few counts were recorded for this clonotype. V gene TRBV6-7 combines with J gene TRBJ1-1, with D unclear. TRBV6-7 is an ORF, and what it does is uncertain. V lost 2 bases, J lost 5 bases, and 18 bases lay in between. The CDR3 extends over 16 amino acids. CDR3 in DNA: TGTGCCAGCAGTTACAACTGGTGTGGCCCCGGGACTGAAGCTTTCTTT. As protein: CASSYNWCGPGTEAFF.

This clonotype was seen more than once but under ten times. The chain has TRBV7-9 and TRBJ1-2; TRBD1 aligns across 7 bases. The junction had 8 bases not matched to a gene; V was cut back by 1 base and J by 6 bases. The CDR3 contains 15 residues. Germline loops: CDR1 SEHNR, CDR2 FQNEAQ (reference sequence). The CDR3 DNA reads TGTGCCAGCAGCTTAGTAATACCGGGACAGCATGGCTACACCTTC. Protein product: CASSLVIPGQHGYTF. The full variable domain, completed using reference TRBV7-9 and TRBJ1-2, is DTGVSQNPRHKITKRGQNVTFRCDPISEHNRLYWYRQTLGQGPEFLTYFQNEAQLEKSRLLSDRFSAERPKGSFSTLEIQRTEQGDSAMYLCASSLVIPGQHGYTFGSGTRLTVV.

This chain uses TRBV6-1 with TRBJ2-5; possibly TRBD1 for D (5 bases). The germline V and J ends were trimmed by 5 bases and 5 bases, with 24 bases remaining between them. CDR3 length equals 17 residues. Germline V gene data show CDR1 as MNHNS and CDR2 as SASEGT. CDR3 DNA: TGTGCCAGCAGTCAAACCACAGACAGCCTGGGGTCGGAGACCCAGTACTTC. Its translation: CASSQTTDSLGSETQYF.

V usage is TRBV3-1 and J usage is TRBJ1-2; D might be TRBD1 (5 bases). The CDR3 totals 14 residues. Trimming took 0 bases from V and 4 from J, leaving 9 bases between them. CDR1 is LGHDT, CDR2 YNNKEL, per germline (reference sequence). The chain's CDR3 is CASSQESGIYGYTF. CDR3 nucleotides: TGTGCCAGCAGCCAAGAATCAGGGATCTATGGCTACACCTTC.

In DNA form, the CDR3 reads TGTGCCAGCAGCTTAGATGCCGCATCCTATAATTCACCCCTCCACTTT. It encodes CASSLDAASYNSPLHF. The rearrangement joins TRBV7-9 to TRBJ1-6; no clear D gene. V lost 1 base, J lost 1 base, and 8 bases lay in between. The CDR3 contains 16 residues. CDR1 is SEHNR, CDR2 FQNEAQ, per germline (reference sequence).

The J gene is TRBJ1-2, the V gene TRBV12-3 or TRBV12-4; tentative D call: TRBD1 (6 bases). The CDR3 length is 14 residues. V lost 5 bases, J lost 7 bases, and 17 bases lay in between. Here the CDR3 reads CASSPGDLIPGYTF. As DNA, the CDR3 is TGTGCCAGCAGTCCAGGGGACCTTATACCTGGCTACACCTTC.

The count of this clonotype is one. The rearrangement joins TRBV6-1 to TRBJ1-2, with unresolved D. Trimming took off 2 bases at V and 5 bases at J, with 18 bases between the two ends. Per the germline V gene, CDR1 is MNHNS and CDR2 is SASEGT. This CDR3 is 16 amino acids long. The CDR3 here is CASSERHYGYTYGYTF. CDR3 nucleotides: TGTGCCAGCAGTGAACGGCACTACGGGTACACTTATGGCTACACCTTC.

The chain carries TRBV12-3 or TRBV12-4 and TRBJ1-2; 9 bases fit TRBD1. There are 14 residues in the CDR3. With V trimmed by 7 bases and J by 3 bases, 6 bases remained unmatched. The CDR3 DNA sequence: TGTGCCAGCATCCTGGGACAGGGAGACTATGGCTACACCTTC. Its translation: CASILGQGDYGYTF.

Concerning this clonotype itself: Germline is not matched at one junction end, which may reflect a read error. The rearrangement joins TRBV7-3 to TRBJ1-1; 7 nucleotides align to TRBD1. Germline CDR1 reads SGHTA; CDR2 reads FQGTGA. CDR3 size: 13 residues. The CDR3 loop is CASSYREGAEAFF. The DNA for the CDR3 is TGTGCCAGCAGCTATAGGGAGGGGGCTGAGGCTTTCTTT.

This clonotype is a singleton in its sample. Its ends do not fully match the called genes, so a read error is possible. This chain uses TRBV18 with TRBJ2-5; 7 positions match TRBD1. The CDR3 consists of 14 residues. Germline-derived CDR1 and CDR2 are KGHSH and LQKENI. CDR3 DNA sequence: TGTGCCAGCTCACGACAGGGAACCCAACAGACCCAGTACTTC. It encodes CASSRQGTQQTQYF.

V usage is TRBV7-8 and J usage is TRBJ2-2, with a weak D call TRBD2 (5 bases). The CDR3 covers 13 residues. Per the germline V gene, CDR1 is SGHVS and CDR2 is FQNEAQ. V was clipped by 3 bases and J by 3 bases, with 5 bases between them. CDR3 coding DNA: TGTGCCAGCAGCTTCGGGGACACCGGGGAGCTGTTTTTT. This sequence encodes CASSFGDTGELFF. Full variable domain (missing parts from reference TRBV7-8 and TRBJ2-2): GAGVSQSPRYKVAKRGQDVALRCDPISGHVSLFWYQQALGQGPEFLTYFQNEAQLDKSGLPSDRFFAERPEGSVSTLKIQRTQQEDSAVYLCASSFGDTGELFFGEGSRLTVL.

This clonotype was observed a single time. The V and J genes are TRBV30 and TRBJ1-1; D gene ambiguous. The germline V gene has CDR1 GTSNPN and CDR2 SVGIG (reference sequence). CDR3 length: 15 amino acids. The CDR3 loop reads CASTPSRRTNTEAFF. The CDR3 DNA is TGTGCTTCAACTCCGAGCCGCAGAACAAACACTGAAGCTTTCTTT.

The chain uses TRBV19 and TRBJ2-4; 8 positions match TRBD1. From germline, CDR1 is LNHDA and CDR2 SQIVND (reference sequence). This CDR3 region has 18 residues. Germline trimming cut 3 bases from V and 7 bases from J; bases unmatched to any gene: 17. This chain's CDR3 is CASSIGDSTGVVGNIQYF. CDR3 DNA: TGTGCCAGTAGTATTGGGGACTCGACAGGGGTAGTTGGGAACATTCAGTACTTC. Complete variable domain (other parts from reference TRBV19 and TRBJ2-4): DGGITQSPKYLFRKEGQNVTLSCEQNLNHDAMYWYRQDPGQGLRLIYYSQIVNDFQKGDIAEGYSVSREKKESFPLTVTSAQKNPTAFYLCASSIGDSTGVVGNIQYFGAGTRLSVL.

The rearrangement joins TRBV7-2 to TRBJ2-3, with 13 bases that match TRBD2. CDR3 size: 15 residues. The J segment lost 8 bases and the V segment lost 6 bases, leaving 8 bases of the junction unmatched. Germline values: CDR1 SGHTA, CDR2 FQGNSA. The CDR3 here is CASRTSGGSQGTQYF. DNA for the CDR3: TGTGCCAGCAGGACTAGCGGGGGGTCACAGGGTACGCAGTATTTT.

This clonotype was counted only a few times. CDR3 in DNA: TGCAGTGCTAGAGGGGGAGGGGGCAACACTGAAGCTTTCTTT. This translates into CSARGGGGNTEAFF. The chain couples TRBV20-1 to TRBJ1-1; 7 nucleotides agree with TRBD1. Per the germline V gene, CDR1 is DFQATT and CDR2 is SNEGSKA (reference sequence). The J segment lost 2 bases and the V segment lost 1 base, leaving 4 bases of the junction unmatched. The CDR3 extends over 14 amino acids.

This clonotype was counted a single time. V gene TRBV28 combines with J gene TRBJ1-1; no definite D call. Germline-derived CDR1 and CDR2 are MDHEN and SYDVKM. The CDR3 spans 14 residues. Trimming cost V 5 bases and J 2 bases, with 12 bases left between them. The CDR3 DNA is TGTGCCAGCAGTCCGTTTGGGGTCAACACTGAAGCTTTCTTT. The encoded protein is CASSPFGVNTEAFF.